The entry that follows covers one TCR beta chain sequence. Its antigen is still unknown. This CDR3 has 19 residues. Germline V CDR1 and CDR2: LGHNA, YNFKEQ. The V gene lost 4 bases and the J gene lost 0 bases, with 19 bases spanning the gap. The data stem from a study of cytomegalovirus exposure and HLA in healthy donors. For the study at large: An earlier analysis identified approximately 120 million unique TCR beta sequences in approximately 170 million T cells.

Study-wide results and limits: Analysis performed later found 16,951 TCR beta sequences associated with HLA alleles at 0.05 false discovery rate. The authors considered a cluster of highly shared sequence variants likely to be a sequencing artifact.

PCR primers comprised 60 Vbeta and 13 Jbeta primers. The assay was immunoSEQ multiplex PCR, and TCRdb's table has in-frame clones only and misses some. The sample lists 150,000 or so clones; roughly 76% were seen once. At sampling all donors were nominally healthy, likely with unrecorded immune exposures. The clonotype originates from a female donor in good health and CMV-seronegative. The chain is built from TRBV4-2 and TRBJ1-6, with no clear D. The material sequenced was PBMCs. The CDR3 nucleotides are TGTGCCAGCAGCCCCGAGGCATTCGACGGGAGCTCCTATAATTCACCCCTCCACTTT. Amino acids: CASSPEAFDGSSYNSPLHF.